A selection of T cell receptor beta chains follows, all from one sample in a study of blood T cell repertoires in COVID-19. The repertoire was sequenced with immunoSEQ multiplex PCR; TCRdb's copy has only in-frame clones and lacks some. The table records 250,000 to 300,000 clones, 65% to 85% of them present only once. Specimen: peripheral blood. Receptor source: a man older than 75 with acute or convalescent COVID-19. The CDR3 runs from the conserved cysteine through the conserved F or W. Fields, in order: D gene, V gene, J gene, clone size, CDR3 DNA, CDR3 protein. D genes are given only for firm matches. Some rows have no size entry. The others give once, few or many, or a class for an expanded clone.

>TRBD1|TRBV30|TRBJ1-5|.
TGTGCCTGGAGCGGCAGGGGGGATCAGCCCCAGCATTTT
CAWSGRGDQPQHF
>.|TRBV11-2|TRBJ2-2|many
TGTGCCTCTACCCTCGGCCTGGGAGGCACCGGGGAGCTGTTTTTT
CASTLGLGGTGELFF
>.|TRBV19|TRBJ2-2|.
TGTGCCAGTAGTATAGAGGGGCTAGCGCGATACACCGGGGAGCTGTTTTTT
CASSIEGLARYTGELFF
>TRBD2|TRBV11-2|TRBJ2-3|once
TGTGCCAGCAGCTTTCCTAGCGGGGGATACACAGATACGCAGTATTTT
CASSFPSGGYTDTQYF
>.|TRBV2|TRBJ2-3|.
TGTGCCAGCAGGGGGGCGGGAGTATGGACAGATACGCAGTATTTT
CASRGAGVWTDTQYF
>.|TRBV10-3|TRBJ1-2|.
TGTGCCATCAGTGATACAGGAAACTATGGCTACACCTTC
CAISDTGNYGYTF
>.|TRBV5-4|TRBJ1-6|.
TGTGCCAGCAGCTTAGCAGGCATCCATAATTCACCCCTCCACTTT
CASSLAGIHNSPLHF
>.|TRBV2|TRBJ1-5|.
TGTGCCAGCAGTGGTCCCGGGGTCGATCAGCCCCAGCATTTT
CASSGPGVDQPQHF
>TRBD1|TRBV9|TRBJ1-2|few
TGTGCCAGCAGTCCTGGACAGGCCCCCTATGGCTACACCTTC
CASSPGQAPYGYTF
>TRBD2|TRBV4-2|TRBJ2-5|.
TGTGCCAGCAGCCAAGATGGACTAGCGGGGGGCCAACAAGAGACCCAGTACTTC
CASSQDGLAGGQQETQYF
>.|TRBV27|TRBJ1-1|.
TGTGCCAGCAGTTTATGGAGGGATTACACTGAAGCTTTCTTT
CASSLWRDYTEAFF
>.|TRBV5-1|TRBJ1-2|.
TGCGCCAGCAGCTTGGCCTCCGGGGGTGAAGGAGGCTACACCTTC
CASSLASGGEGGYTF
>.|TRBV6-6|TRBJ1-5|.
TGTGCCAGCGGCGGTGATAGCAATCAGCCCCAGCATTTT
CASGGDSNQPQHF
>.|TRBV5-1|TRBJ2-7|.
TGCGCCAGCAGCTTGGGACTCCTTTTAAGCGAGCAGTACTTC
CASSLGLLLSEQYF
>.|TRBV3-1/TRBV3-2|TRBJ2-7|.
TGTGCCAGCAGCGATCGCAGGAAGGACGAGCAGTACTTC
CASSDRRKDEQYF
>.|TRBV12-3/TRBV12-4|TRBJ2-7|few
TGTGCCAGCAGGGGGGGACCTCACGAGCAGTACTTC
CASRGGPHEQYF
>TRBD1|TRBV4-1|TRBJ1-3|few
TGCGCCAGCAGCCAAGCTCCTGACAGGGGTGGGTCAAACACCATATATTTT
CASSQAPDRGGSNTIYF
>TRBD1|TRBV2|TRBJ2-7|.
TGTGCCAGCGGGCTACCAACAGGGGGGACGTACGAGCAGTACTTC
CASGLPTGGTYEQYF
>TRBD2|TRBV6-5|TRBJ2-3|.
TGTGCCAGCAGTACTAGCGGAATAAGCACAGATACGCAGTATTTT
CASSTSGISTDTQYF
>TRBD1|TRBV6-5|TRBJ1-1|few
TGTGCCAGCAGACCACAGGGGTGGGCCACTGAAGCTTTCTTT
CASRPQGWATEAFF
>TRBD2|TRBV6-2/TRBV6-3|TRBJ2-7|.
TGTGCCAGCAGTTACATGGCTAGCGGGAGATTTTACGAGCAGTACTTC
CASSYMASGRFYEQYF
>.|TRBV19|TRBJ1-5|.
TGTGCCAGTAGTATAGCTTGGGGGGGGCCGAATCAGCCCCAGCATTTT
CASSIAWGGPNQPQHF
>.|TRBV15|TRBJ1-5|.
TGTGCCACCAGCATGAAGCGCAATCAGCCCCAGCATTTT
CATSMKRNQPQHF